Following are 27 T cell receptor beta chains from one sample sequenced in a study of tumor-infiltrating lymphocytes in localized non-small cell lung cancer. TCRdb's table, derived via immunoSEQ multiplex PCR, lists solely in-frame clones and lacks some. The sample shows 9,500 to 15,000 clones, 80% of them seen only once. The material sequenced was lung tumor tissue. The receptor set was obtained from a human donor with non-small cell lung cancer.

The chain employs TRBV4-2 and TRBJ2-1, with D perhaps TRBD1 (6 bases). Trimming left V 5 bases short and J 5 bases short, with 13 bases between. The CDR3 spans 14 residues. CDR1 is LGHNA and CDR2 is YNFKEQ in the germline V gene. CDR3 DNA sequence: TGTGCCAGCAGCAAAGGGGGTCTAGACAATGAGCAGTTCTTC. Protein: CASSKGGLDNEQFF.

This clone has more than one count but fewer than ten. The rearrangement joins TRBV5-1 to TRBJ1-1; unclear D gene. V lost 1 base and J 1 base, leaving 8 bases between the germline ends. The CDR3 has 14 amino acids. In germline, CDR1 is SGHRS, CDR2 YFSETQ. The CDR3 DNA follows: TGCGCCAGCAGCTTGAACGTGGGGAACACTGAAGCTTTCTTT. It specifies CASSLNVGNTEAFF.

The chain joins TRBV5-4 to TRBJ1-1; TRBD1 aligns across 7 bases. Trimming removed 1 base from V and 3 bases from J; junction bases left unmatched: 3. Germline CDR1 and CDR2: SGHNT and YYREEE (reference sequence). The length of the CDR3 is 14 residues. The CDR3 spells CASSLTGVDTEAFF. CDR3 bases: TGTGCCAGCAGCTTGACAGGGGTCGACACTGAAGCTTTCTTT.

The V call is TRBV2, the J call TRBJ1-5; 7 bases line up with TRBD1. From germline, CDR1 is SNHLY and CDR2 FYNNEI. The CDR3 is 15 residues long. The J segment lost 0 bases and the V segment lost 7 bases, leaving 6 bases of the junction unmatched. The DNA for the CDR3 is TGTGCCAGCACCACGACAGGGTATAGCAATCAGCCCCAGCATTTT. It specifies CASTTTGYSNQPQHF.

This clone was seen a handful of times. V gene TRBV4-3 combines with J gene TRBJ2-5; the D is unclear. Per the germline V gene, CDR1 is LGHNA and CDR2 is YSLEER. The CDR3 sequence is 16 residues long. Trimming took 1 base from V and 1 from J, leaving 13 bases between them. CDR3 loop: CASSQGGPTAQETQYF. DNA of the CDR3: TGCGCCAGCAGCCAAGGCGGCCCTACCGCCCAAGAGACCCAGTACTTC.

The chain carries TRBV18 and TRBJ1-5; 7 bases fit TRBD1. The J segment lost 3 bases and the V segment lost 1 base, leaving 3 bases of the junction unmatched. Germline assignment: CDR1 KGHSH and CDR2 LQKENI. The CDR3 spans 15 residues. The CDR3 loop is CASSPQGTANQPQHF. DNA of the CDR3: TGTGCCAGCTCACCACAGGGGACAGCCAATCAGCCCCAGCATTTT.

The rearrangement uses TRBV25-1 and TRBJ2-2; either TRBD1 or TRBD2 may supply D (6 bases each). Trimming cost V 3 bases and J 5 bases, with 16 bases left between them. Germline lookup yields CDR1 MGHDK and CDR2 SYGVNS. This CDR3 comprises 16 residues. The DNA of the CDR3 is TGTGCCAGCAGTGATTACAGGGAGGCGAGAACCGGGGAGCTGTTTTTT. Translated, it gives CASSDYREARTGELFF.

The rearrangement uses TRBV19 and TRBJ1-6; the D gene is possibly TRBD1 (6 bases). Germline V gene lookup returns CDR1 LNHDA and CDR2 SQIVND (reference sequence). The CDR3 totals 18 residues. The V and J ends lost 1 base and 0 bases respectively, with 13 bases between them. DNA for the CDR3: TGTGCCAGTAGTATAGCGGGGGCGGGAAGCTCCTATAATTCACCCCTCCACTTT. Its protein product is CASSIAGAGSSYNSPLHF.

Only a few counts were recorded for this clone. The V and J genes are TRBV30 and TRBJ1-6; a possible D gene is TRBD1 (6 bases). The V gene's germline CDR1 is GTSNPN and CDR2 SVGIG (reference sequence). V was pared by 0 bases and J by 8 bases, with 11 bases between. The CDR3 covers 14 residues. This chain's CDR3 is CAWSVRQGYSPLHF. In DNA, the CDR3 is TGTGCCTGGAGTGTACGGCAGGGGTATTCACCCCTCCACTTT.

This chain links TRBV19 with TRBJ1-1; D is unresolved. The germline V gene encodes CDR1 LNHDA and CDR2 SQIVND (reference sequence). With 8 bases removed from V and 4 bases from J, the gap between germline ends came to 14 bases. This CDR3 has 13 residues. The CDR3 coding sequence is TGTGCCAGTCTTTTTTCGTGGGCCACTGAAGCTTTCTTT. Translating it yields CASLFSWATEAFF.

V and J are TRBV7-9 and TRBJ1-6, with D possibly being TRBD1 (6 bases). CDR3 size: 15 residues. V gave up 5 bases and J gave up 7 bases, with 15 bases separating them. The germline V gene encodes CDR1 SEHNR and CDR2 FQNEAQ (reference sequence). The CDR3 DNA follows: TGTGCCAGCAGCCCGGAACGGGACATAAATTCACCCCTCCACTTT. Its translation is CASSPERDINSPLHF.

The sample holds a few counts of this clone. J is TRBJ1-1 and V is TRBV6-5; D might be TRBD1 (6 bases). This CDR3 has 15 amino acids. The germline CDR1 and CDR2 sequences are MNHEY and SVGAGI. With 2 bases removed from V and 5 bases from J, the gap between germline ends came to 15 bases. CDR3 sequence: CASSYVQGRNTEAFF. The CDR3 coding sequence is TGTGCCAGCAGTTACGTCCAGGGGAGAAATACTGAAGCTTTCTTT.

This clone was counted a single time. The rearrangement joins TRBV18 to TRBJ2-1, with D possibly matching TRBD2 (6 bases). V lost 4 bases and J lost 7, with 14 bases in between. The CDR3 covers 14 residues. The germline CDR1 and CDR2 sequences are KGHSH and LQKENI. In nucleotides, the CDR3 is TGTGCCAGCTCACGGGAGGCAGTTTCGAATGAGCAGTTCTTC. As protein: CASSREAVSNEQFF.

A remark on this clone: Other nucleotide sequences from this sample produce the same CDR3. V usage is TRBV5-1 and J usage is TRBJ2-1; 10 bases map to TRBD2. Germline values: CDR1 SGHRS, CDR2 YFSETQ. V shed 6 bases, J shed 4 bases, and the junction held 4 bases outside the gene matches. The CDR3 consists of 14 residues. The CDR3 DNA reads as TGCGCCAGCACCTTAGCGGGGGGATACAATGAGCAGTTCTTC. Translated: CASTLAGGYNEQFF. Filled out from reference TRBV5-1 and TRBJ2-1, the complete variable domain reads KAGVTQTPRYLIKTRGQQVTLSCSPISGHRSVSWYQQTPGQGLQFLFEYFSETQRNKGNFPGRFSGRQFSNSRSEMNVSTLELGDSALYLCASTLAGGYNEQFFGPGTRLTVL.

This chain joins TRBV29-1 and TRBJ2-5; D is unclear. The CDR3 has 12 residues. Germline values: CDR1 SQVTM, CDR2 ANQGSEA. The V gene lost 7 bases and the J gene lost 0 bases, with 9 bases spanning the gap. CDR3: CSGRTDQETQYF. The CDR3 region has the DNA TGCAGCGGCCGGACGGACCAAGAGACCCAGTACTTC.

This clone was observed a few times. The J gene is TRBJ1-1, the V gene TRBV10-3; 9 bases fit TRBD1. Germline CDR1 and CDR2: ENHRY and SYGVKD. The CDR3 contains 18 residues. Trimming at V came to 2 bases and at J to 2 bases, leaving 12 bases not matched to a gene. DNA of the CDR3: TGTGCCATCAGTGAGGCAACAGGGGGCGGTCACCGAAACACTGAAGCTTTCTTT. Protein sequence: CAISEATGGGHRNTEAFF.

In DNA, the CDR3 is TGCGCCAGCAGCTACGACAGGGGGAACGGGGAGCTGTTTTTT. This translates into CASSYDRGNGELFF. J is TRBJ2-2 and V is TRBV5-1, with 9 bases matching TRBD1. The CDR3 consists of 14 residues. Unmatched junction bases numbered 4, after V lost 3 bases and J lost 7 bases. Germline V gene data show CDR1 as SGHRS and CDR2 as YFSETQ.

J is TRBJ1-1 and V is TRBV2, with TRBD1 matching 7 bases. Germline assignment: CDR1 SNHLY and CDR2 FYNNEI. V gave up 7 bases and J gave up 2 bases; unmatched junction bases: 13. The CDR3 totals 16 residues. The chain's CDR3 is CASNGKEGALNTEAFF. CDR3 nucleotide sequence: TGTGCCAGCAATGGGAAAGAGGGGGCCCTTAACACTGAAGCTTTCTTT.

The CDR3 DNA is TGTGCCAGCAGCTTAGCGCCCGGACGGAACACTGAAGCTTTCTTT. This codes for CASSLAPGRNTEAFF. The chain employs TRBV7-8 and TRBJ1-1; no reliable D call. V was pared by 0 bases and J by 1 base, with 9 bases between. Germline values: CDR1 SGHVS, CDR2 FQNEAQ. The length of the CDR3 is 15 residues.

The CDR3 spells CASSLAGYYEQYF. The DNA for the CDR3 is TGTGCCAGCAGCTTAGCCGGGTACTACGAGCAGTACTTC. This sequence joins TRBV7-8 and TRBJ2-7; D is unclear. Trimming shortened V by 0 bases and J by 3 bases, and 6 bases separated the two germline ends. The CDR3 is 13 amino acids. Germline CDR1 and CDR2: SGHVS and FQNEAQ.

This clone appeared once. The V gene is TRBV6-1, the J gene TRBJ1-2; D possibly corresponds to TRBD1 (5 bases). The CDR3 runs 14 residues. Germline CDR1 and CDR2: MNHNS and SASEGT. The V end was cut by 6 bases, the J end by 9 bases, with 20 bases between. CDR3 residues: CASRWGRGTSRYTF. CDR3 bases: TGTGCCAGCAGATGGGGACGAGGGACTTCTCGCTACACCTTC.

This chain links TRBV7-2 with TRBJ2-6; TRBD2 matches at 7 bases. The germline V gene encodes CDR1 SGHTA and CDR2 FQGNSA. The CDR3 spans 19 residues. V gave up 1 base and J gave up 0 bases; unmatched junction bases: 9. The CDR3, as DNA: TGTGCCAGCAGCTTAGGGGGAGGGATCGGGTTCTCTGGGGCCAACGTCCTGACTTTC. Translation: CASSLGGGIGFSGANVLTF.

This clone was observed a handful of times. This sequence joins TRBV27 and TRBJ1-4; D is unclear. V lost 0 bases to trimming and J lost 7 bases, with 18 bases between them. The CDR3 contains 17 residues. Germline V gene lookup returns CDR1 MNHEY and CDR2 SMNVEV (reference sequence). CDR3 DNA sequence: TGTGCCAGCAGTTTATCGATTGGGCCCTTTGGAACTGAAAAACTGTTTTTT. This gives the protein CASSLSIGPFGTEKLFF.

This chain uses TRBV2 with TRBJ1-5; TRBD1 might be the D (5 bases). Germline V gene lookup returns CDR1 SNHLY and CDR2 FYNNEI. The CDR3 totals 13 residues. The V end was cut by 4 bases, the J end by 5 bases, with 9 bases between. This CDR3 reads CASSGWGYQPQHF. CDR3 sequence (DNA): TGTGCCAGCAGTGGCTGGGGGTATCAGCCCCAGCATTTT.

This clone rates as medium-sized. The rearrangement joins TRBV5-6 to TRBJ2-3, with no clear D. There are 11 residues in the CDR3. Germline loops: CDR1 SGHDT, CDR2 YYEEEE. With 4 bases removed from V and 4 bases from J, the gap between germline ends came to 4 bases. CDR3: CASSESDTQYF. CDR3 nucleotide sequence: TGTGCCAGCAGCGAATCAGATACGCAGTATTTT.

This clone has just one count. The chain has TRBV11-3 and TRBJ2-5; no reliable D call. The CDR3 is 13 amino acids. In germline, CDR1 is SGHNT, CDR2 YENEEA. Trimming took 4 bases from V and 1 from J, leaving 7 bases between them. The CDR3 loop reads CASSYGFQETQYF. The CDR3, as DNA: TGTGCCAGCAGCTACGGATTCCAAGAGACCCAGTACTTC.

This clone was detected a few times. This chain joins TRBV19 and TRBJ2-1; 10 nucleotides agree with TRBD1. Germline CDR1 LNHDA, CDR2 SQIVND (reference sequence). This CDR3 region has 16 residues. V was pared by 4 bases and J by 10 bases, with 13 bases of the junction left unmatched. In DNA, the CDR3 is TGTGCCAGTAGTAGAAGAACCTTGGACAGGGGGTCGGAGCAGTTCTTC. Translated, it gives CASSRRTLDRGSEQFF.